The 26 T cell receptor beta chains listed next were all sequenced from one sample in a study of blood T cell repertoires in COVID-19. TCRdb's copy holds only in-frame clones and misses some; the assay was immunoSEQ multiplex PCR. The sample gives some 19,000 clones, 82% of which show up once; roughly 5.5% is in the top ten. Input material: peripheral blood. The receptor source for this set is a human donor in a cohort sampled during active COVID-19.

J is TRBJ2-3 and V is TRBV6-5; 7 bases map to TRBD2. Germline loops: CDR1 MNHEY, CDR2 SVGAGI. Germline trimming cut 4 bases from V and 4 bases from J; bases unmatched to any gene: 5. The CDR3 sequence is 14 residues long. In DNA form, the CDR3 reads TGTGCCAGCAGTTTGGGCGGGAGATCAGATACGCAGTATTTT. Translating gives CASSLGGRSDTQYF.

The chain has TRBV20-1 and TRBJ2-1; D is unresolved. Trimming stripped 1 base from V and 11 bases from J, with 9 bases between. Germline lookup yields CDR1 DFQATT and CDR2 SNEGSKA (reference sequence). This CDR3 spans 11 amino acids. CDR3 sequence (DNA): TGCAGTGCTAGAGCTATCCTGCAGCAGTTCTTC. Its translation is CSARAILQQFF.

V usage is TRBV19 and J usage is TRBJ2-3; 7 nucleotides agree with TRBD1. CDR1 and CDR2 (germline): LNHDA, SQIVND (reference sequence). The CDR3 covers 15 residues. J gave up 2 bases and V 0 bases, and 2 bases lay outside the gene matches. CDR3 sequence: CASSIEGTATDTQYF. CDR3 DNA: TGTGCCAGTAGTATAGAGGGGACAGCCACAGATACGCAGTATTTT.

This chain connects TRBV24-1 to TRBJ2-3; TRBD1 agrees at 9 bases. The V and J ends lost 9 bases and 4 bases, in that order; junction bases with no gene match: 1. The germline CDR1 and CDR2 sequences are KGHDR and SFDVKD. CDR3 length equals 12 residues. CDR3 region: CATGDRADTQYF. In DNA, the CDR3 is TGTGCCACCGGGGACAGGGCAGATACGCAGTATTTT.

The J gene is TRBJ2-5, the V gene TRBV20-1; unclear D gene. With 6 bases removed from V and 5 bases from J, the gap between germline ends came to 10 bases. Germline values: CDR1 DFQATT, CDR2 SNEGSKA (reference sequence). The CDR3 is 11 amino acids. This chain's CDR3 is CSARSLETQYF. The CDR3 DNA reads TGCAGTGCCCGGAGCCTCGAGACCCAGTACTTC.

The chain recombines TRBV6-4 with TRBJ2-2; D gene uncertain. Trimming pared 2 bases from V and 3 bases from J, leaving 4 bases between. CDR1 and CDR2 from the germline V gene are MRHNA and SNTAGT. CDR3 length: 13 residues. The DNA of the CDR3 is TGTGCCAGCAGTGACCGGGACACCGGGGAGCTGTTTTTT. This translates into CASSDRDTGELFF.

The rearrangement links TRBV6-5 to TRBJ1-2; no clear D. Germline V gene lookup returns CDR1 MNHEY and CDR2 SVGAGI. The length of the CDR3 is 10 residues. Trimming took 8 bases from V and 6 from J, leaving 7 bases between them. CDR3 in DNA: TGTGCCAGCGCAGTGGATGGCTACACCTTC. Translating it yields CASAVDGYTF.

This chain connects TRBV4-3 to TRBJ2-4; a weak D match, TRBD2 (5 bases). Trimming pared 0 bases from V and 8 bases from J, leaving 14 bases between. The CDR3 is made up of 15 amino acids. CDR1 is LGHNA and CDR2 is YSLEER in the germline V gene. The CDR3 DNA reads TGCGCCAGCAGCCAAGAGGTTACTAGTTTGGACATTCAGTACTTC. This codes for CASSQEVTSLDIQYF.

This chain uses TRBV6-2 or TRBV6-3 with TRBJ2-1, with 13 bases matching TRBD2. J was trimmed by 9 bases and V by 5 bases; bases with no gene match: 10. There are 16 residues in the CDR3. Germline values: CDR1 MNHEY, CDR2 SVGEGT. Here the CDR3 reads CASSTVLAGGPGEQFF. Written as DNA, the CDR3 is TGTGCCAGCAGTACCGTACTAGCGGGAGGGCCGGGTGAGCAGTTCTTC.

The chain recombines TRBV19 with TRBJ2-3; perhaps TRBD2 as D (5 bases). Germline CDR1 LNHDA, CDR2 SQIVND (reference sequence). Trimming pared 11 bases from V and 0 bases from J, leaving 12 bases between. The CDR3 is 13 residues long. The CDR3 region has the DNA TGTGCCGTAGCGCCGCGAAGCACAGATACGCAGTATTTT. It translates to CAVAPRSTDTQYF.

The chain recombines TRBV27 with TRBJ2-3, with TRBD2 matching 10 bases. CDR3 length equals 16 residues. With 3 bases clipped from V and 0 bases from J, the junction kept 3 bases outside the gene matches. The germline V gene encodes CDR1 MNHEY and CDR2 SMNVEV (reference sequence). CDR3 sequence: CASSFSGRTSTDTQYF. In nucleotides, the CDR3 is TGTGCCAGCAGTTTTAGCGGGAGGACTAGCACAGATACGCAGTATTTT.

This clone turned up a few times. This sequence joins TRBV3-1 (or the pseudogene TRBV3-2) and TRBJ2-3; D not certain. V was shortened by 7 bases and J by 7 bases, with 12 bases between the two germline ends. The CDR3 has 12 amino acids. CDR1 LGHDT and CDR2 YNNKEL come from the germline V gene (reference sequence). The DNA for the CDR3 is TGTGCCAGCAACGTGGGCGAGCATACGCAGTATTTT. This codes for CASNVGEHTQYF.

The chain links TRBV5-1 to TRBJ1-1; TRBD1 matches 12 bases. The CDR3 covers 17 residues. V shed 2 bases, J shed 1 base, and the junction held 6 bases outside the gene matches. In germline, CDR1 is SGHRS, CDR2 YFSETQ. CDR3 DNA sequence: TGCGCCAGCAGCTTCCTCGGGACAGGGGGCCCGAACACTGAAGCTTTCTTT. This sequence encodes CASSFLGTGGPNTEAFF. The full variable domain, rest sourced from reference TRBV5-1 and TRBJ1-1, is KAGVTQTPRYLIKTRGQQVTLSCSPISGHRSVSWYQQTPGQGLQFLFEYFSETQRNKGNFPGRFSGRQFSNSRSEMNVSTLELGDSALYLCASSFLGTGGPNTEAFFGQGTRLTVV.

This clone was counted a single time. The chain combines TRBV6-4 with TRBJ2-1; 10 bases map to TRBD2. The trim removed 4 bases at V and 3 bases at J, leaving 6 bases unmatched. Looked up from germline, CDR1 is MRHNA and CDR2 is SNTAGT. The CDR3 length is 16 residues. In DNA, the CDR3 is TGTGCCAGCAGTGCCGAGGTAGCGGGAGGCTACAATGAGCAGTTCTTC. Translating it yields CASSAEVAGGYNEQFF.

The DNA of the CDR3 is TGTGCCAGCAACCTTATCCGGACTAGCGGGAGTCCAGATACGCAGTATTTT. This encodes CASNLIRTSGSPDTQYF. The chain recombines TRBV21-1 with TRBJ2-3; the table assigns TRBD2, which was not confirmed against the DNA. TRBV21-1 is classified as a pseudogene. The CDR3 has 17 residues.

This clone turned up a few times. The CDR3 bases are TGTGCCTGGAGCCTTGGTCTAGCGGGCCCCTACGAGCAGTACTTC. It yields the protein CAWSLGLAGPYEQYF. The genes are TRBV30 and TRBJ2-7; TRBD2 matches at 8 bases. The junction had 9 bases not matched to a gene; V was cut back by 3 bases and J by 2 bases. This CDR3 is built from 15 residues. Looked up from germline, CDR1 is GTSNPN and CDR2 is SVGIG (reference sequence).

The chain couples TRBV6-1 to TRBJ1-1; D is uncertain. From germline, CDR1 is MNHNS and CDR2 SASEGT. Between the trimmed V and J ends, which lost 3 bases and 7 bases, there was a span of 24 bases. This CDR3 contains 17 residues. CDR3 DNA: TGTGCCAGCAGTGAGGATGGGGAGCCTAAATCGATTTGTGAAGCTTTCTTT. This sequence encodes CASSEDGEPKSICEAFF.

The V and J genes are TRBV30 and TRBJ1-2; D might be TRBD1 (5 bases). Germline V gene data show CDR1 as GTSNPN and CDR2 as SVGIG (reference sequence). The CDR3 length is 15 residues. Trimming took off 2 bases at V and 4 bases at J, with 17 bases between the two ends. Here the CDR3 DNA reads TGTGCCTGGAGTTTCTTACAGGTTCCCTTCTATGGCTACACCTTC. This sequence encodes CAWSFLQVPFYGYTF.

The CDR3 sequence is CASSSGLAGIYNEQFF. The CDR3 DNA follows: TGCGCCAGCAGCTCGGGACTAGCGGGAATCTACAATGAGCAGTTCTTC. This chain links TRBV5-1 with TRBJ2-1; TRBD2 matches 13 bases. Germline V gene data show CDR1 as SGHRS and CDR2 as YFSETQ. V dropped 3 bases and J dropped 3; count of bases not matched to a gene: 3. The CDR3 length is 16 residues.

This clone is medium-sized (0.01 to 0.1%). This chain connects TRBV2 to TRBJ2-7, with D possibly matching TRBD2 (5 bases). Germline CDR1 is SNHLY and CDR2 is FYNNEI. Trimming removed 7 bases from V and 0 bases from J, with 13 bases in between. The CDR3 length is 14 residues. CDR3 residues: CASTLDRGSYEQYF. The CDR3 DNA sequence: TGTGCCAGCACCCTTGACCGGGGCTCCTACGAGCAGTACTTC.

V and J are TRBV10-3 and TRBJ1-4; D gene ambiguous. The germline CDR1 and CDR2 sequences are ENHRY and SYGVKD. The CDR3 is 13 amino acids. V shed 3 bases and J shed 10 bases, with 12 bases lying between them. The CDR3 protein is CAISDPPRRKLFF. The CDR3 DNA follows: TGTGCCATCAGTGACCCCCCCCGGAGAAAACTGTTTTTT.

V gene TRBV5-1 combines with J gene TRBJ2-7; TRBD1 matches 7 bases. V was pared by 4 bases and J by 5 bases, with 12 bases of the junction left unmatched. From germline, CDR1 is SGHRS and CDR2 YFSETQ. This CDR3 region has 15 residues. For the CDR3, the DNA is TGCGCCAGCAGCCCGGGACAGACCCTAGGGGACGAGCAGTACTTC. The encoded protein is CASSPGQTLGDEQYF. Based on the CDR3 plus reference TRBV5-1 and TRBJ2-7, the full variable domain is KAGVTQTPRYLIKTRGQQVTLSCSPISGHRSVSWYQQTPGQGLQFLFEYFSETQRNKGNFPGRFSGRQFSNSRSEMNVSTLELGDSALYLCASSPGQTLGDEQYFGPGTRLTVT.

The chain is built from TRBV19 and TRBJ1-1; TRBD1 is a possible D gene (5 bases). This CDR3 is built from 16 residues. The V end lost 1 base, the J end lost 0 bases, and 12 bases lay between the germline ends. Per germline, CDR1 LNHDA and CDR2 SQIVND (reference sequence). CDR3 region: CASSIAVDSLNTEAFF. CDR3 nucleotide sequence: TGTGCCAGTAGTATAGCGGTCGACAGTTTGAACACTGAAGCTTTCTTT.

The chain has TRBV10-3 and TRBJ1-5, with D possibly TRBD1 on 5 matching bases. Trimming stripped 3 bases from V and 3 bases from J, with 6 bases between. The germline CDR1 and CDR2 sequences are ENHRY and SYGVKD. The CDR3 contains 13 residues. The chain's CDR3 is CAISDRDNQPQHF. DNA for the CDR3: TGTGCCATCAGTGACAGGGACAATCAGCCCCAGCATTTT.

The J gene is TRBJ1-2, the V gene TRBV5-1; no clear D. V lost 0 bases to trimming and J lost 0 bases, with 6 bases between them. CDR1 SGHRS and CDR2 YFSETQ come from the germline V gene. The CDR3 totals 14 residues. This chain's CDR3 is CASSLESSNYGYTF. The CDR3 DNA sequence: TGCGCCAGCAGCTTGGAGAGTTCTAACTATGGCTACACCTTC.

CDR3 residues: CSASVEAGENIQYF. The CDR3 DNA is TGCAGTGCTAGTGTAGAGGCAGGGGAAAACATTCAGTACTTC. This rearrangement joins TRBV20-1 to TRBJ2-4; the D gene is possibly TRBD1 (6 bases). Germline V gene sequence: CDR1 DFQATT, CDR2 SNEGSKA (reference sequence). V was pared by 3 bases and J by 5 bases, with 14 bases between. There are 14 residues in the CDR3.